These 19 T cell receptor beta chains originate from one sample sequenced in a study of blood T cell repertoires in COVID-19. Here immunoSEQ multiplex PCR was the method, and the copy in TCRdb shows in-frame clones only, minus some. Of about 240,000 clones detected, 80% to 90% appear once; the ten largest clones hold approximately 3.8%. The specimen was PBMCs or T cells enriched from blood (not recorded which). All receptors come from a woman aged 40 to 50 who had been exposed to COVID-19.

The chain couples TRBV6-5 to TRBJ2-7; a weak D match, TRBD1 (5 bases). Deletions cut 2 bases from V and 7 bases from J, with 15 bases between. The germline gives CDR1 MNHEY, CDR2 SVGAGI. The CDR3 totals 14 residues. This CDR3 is CASSYRGTGREQYF. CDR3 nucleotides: TGTGCCAGCAGTTACAGGGGAACCGGAAGGGAGCAGTACTTC.

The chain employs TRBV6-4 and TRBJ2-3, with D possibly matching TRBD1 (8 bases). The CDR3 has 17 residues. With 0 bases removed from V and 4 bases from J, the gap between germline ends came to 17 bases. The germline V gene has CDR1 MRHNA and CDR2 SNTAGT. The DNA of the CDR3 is TGTGCCAGCAGTGACTCAACAGGGGGGGCCGGCCCAGATACGCAGTATTTT. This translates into CASSDSTGGAGPDTQYF.

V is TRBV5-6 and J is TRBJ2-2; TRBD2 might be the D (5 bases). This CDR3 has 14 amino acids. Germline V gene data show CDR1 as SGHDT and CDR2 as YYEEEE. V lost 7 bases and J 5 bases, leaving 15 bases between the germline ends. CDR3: CASRRGEYTGELFF. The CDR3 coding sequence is TGTGCCAGCCGCCGGGGAGAATATACCGGGGAGCTGTTTTTT.

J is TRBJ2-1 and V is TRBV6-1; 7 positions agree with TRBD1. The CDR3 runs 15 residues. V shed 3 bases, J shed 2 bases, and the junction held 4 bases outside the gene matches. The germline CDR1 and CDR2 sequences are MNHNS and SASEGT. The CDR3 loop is CASSDGDRAYNEQFF. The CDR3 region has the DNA TGTGCCAGCAGTGATGGGGACAGAGCCTACAATGAGCAGTTCTTC.

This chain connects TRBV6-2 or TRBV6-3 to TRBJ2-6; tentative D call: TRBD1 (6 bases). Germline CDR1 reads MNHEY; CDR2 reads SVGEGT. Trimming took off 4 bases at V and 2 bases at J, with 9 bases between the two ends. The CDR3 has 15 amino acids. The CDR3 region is CASSFSGAGANVLTF. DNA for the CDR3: TGTGCCAGCAGTTTCTCAGGGGCTGGGGCCAACGTCCTGACTTTC.

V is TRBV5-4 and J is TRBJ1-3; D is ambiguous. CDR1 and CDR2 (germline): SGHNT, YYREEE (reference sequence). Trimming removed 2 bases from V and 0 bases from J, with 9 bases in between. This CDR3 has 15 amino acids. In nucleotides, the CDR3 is TGTGCCAGCAGCTTTGCGGGGAGCTCTGGAAACACCATATATTTT. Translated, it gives CASSFAGSSGNTIYF.

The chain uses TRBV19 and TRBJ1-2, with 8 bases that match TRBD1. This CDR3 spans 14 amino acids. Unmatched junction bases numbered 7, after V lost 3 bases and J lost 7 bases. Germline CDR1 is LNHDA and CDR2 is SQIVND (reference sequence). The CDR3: CASSIGQGAVGYTF. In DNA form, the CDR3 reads TGTGCCAGTAGTATCGGGCAGGGGGCCGTTGGCTACACCTTC.

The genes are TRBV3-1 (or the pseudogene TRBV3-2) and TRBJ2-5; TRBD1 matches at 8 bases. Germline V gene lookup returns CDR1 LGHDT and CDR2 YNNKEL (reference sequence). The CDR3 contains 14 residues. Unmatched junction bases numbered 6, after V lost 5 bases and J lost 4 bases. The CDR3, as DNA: TGTGCCAGCAGCTACCGACAGGGGAGAGAGACCCAGTACTTC. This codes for CASSYRQGRETQYF.

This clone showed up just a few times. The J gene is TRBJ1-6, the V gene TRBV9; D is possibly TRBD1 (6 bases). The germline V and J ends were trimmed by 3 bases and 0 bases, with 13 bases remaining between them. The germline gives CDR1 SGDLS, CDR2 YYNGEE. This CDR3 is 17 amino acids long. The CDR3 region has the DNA TGTGCCAGCAGCGCCAACAGGGCCGCCTCCTATAATTCACCCCTCCACTTT. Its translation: CASSANRAASYNSPLHF.

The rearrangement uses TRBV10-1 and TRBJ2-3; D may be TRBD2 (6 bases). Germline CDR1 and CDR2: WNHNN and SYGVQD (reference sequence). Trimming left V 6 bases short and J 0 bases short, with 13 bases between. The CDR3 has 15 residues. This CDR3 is CASSGPGDSTDTQYF. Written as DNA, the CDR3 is TGCGCCAGCAGCGGACCGGGGGACAGCACAGATACGCAGTATTTT.

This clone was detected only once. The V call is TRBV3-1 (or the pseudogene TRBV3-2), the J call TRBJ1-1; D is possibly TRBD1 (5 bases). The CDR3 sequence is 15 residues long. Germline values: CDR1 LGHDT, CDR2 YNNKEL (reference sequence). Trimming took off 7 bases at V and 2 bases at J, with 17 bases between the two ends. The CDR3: CASTFGTGTNTEAFF. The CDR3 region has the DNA TGTGCCAGCACTTTCGGCACAGGCACCAACACTGAAGCTTTCTTT.

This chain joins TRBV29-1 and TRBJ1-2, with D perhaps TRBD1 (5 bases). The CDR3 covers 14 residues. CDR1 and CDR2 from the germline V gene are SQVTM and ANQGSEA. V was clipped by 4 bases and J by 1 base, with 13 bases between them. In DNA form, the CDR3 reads TGCAGCGTTGGGGACCGGAGGGGTAACTATGGCTACACCTTC. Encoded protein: CSVGDRRGNYGYTF.

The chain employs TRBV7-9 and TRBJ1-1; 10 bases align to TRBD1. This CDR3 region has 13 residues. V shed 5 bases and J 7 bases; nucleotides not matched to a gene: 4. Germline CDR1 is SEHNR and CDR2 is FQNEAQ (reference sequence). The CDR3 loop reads CASSPRTGGEAFF. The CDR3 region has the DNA TGTGCCAGCAGCCCCCGGACAGGGGGTGAAGCTTTCTTT.

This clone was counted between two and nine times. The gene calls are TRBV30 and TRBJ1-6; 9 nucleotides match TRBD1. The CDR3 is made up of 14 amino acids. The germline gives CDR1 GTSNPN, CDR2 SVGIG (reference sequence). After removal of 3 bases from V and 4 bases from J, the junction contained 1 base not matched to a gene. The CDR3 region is CAWRGQGYNSPLHF. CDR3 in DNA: TGTGCCTGGAGGGGACAGGGATATAATTCACCCCTCCACTTT.

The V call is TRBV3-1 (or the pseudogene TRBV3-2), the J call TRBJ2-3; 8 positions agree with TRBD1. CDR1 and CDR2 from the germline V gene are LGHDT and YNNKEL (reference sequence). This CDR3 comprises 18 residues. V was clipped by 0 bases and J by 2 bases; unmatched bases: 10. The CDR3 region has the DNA TGTGCCAGCAGCCAAGATCTTGTCAGGGGGCTAAACACAGATACGCAGTATTTT. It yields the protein CASSQDLVRGLNTDTQYF.

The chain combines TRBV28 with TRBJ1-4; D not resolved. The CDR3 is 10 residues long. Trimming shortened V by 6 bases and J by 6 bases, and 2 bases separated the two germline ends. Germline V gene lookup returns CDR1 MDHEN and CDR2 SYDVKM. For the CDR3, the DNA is TGTGCCAGCAGCGATGAAAAACTGTTTTTT. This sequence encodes CASSDEKLFF. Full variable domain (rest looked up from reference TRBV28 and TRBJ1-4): DVKVTQSSRYLVKRTGEKVFLECVQDMDHENMFWYRQDPGLGLRLIYFSYDVKMKEKGDIPEGYSVSREKKERFSLILESASTNQTSMYLCASSDEKLFFGSGTQLSVL.

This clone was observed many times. CDR3 DNA sequence: TGTGCCAGCAACAGGCCTTTCACAGATACGCAGTATTTT. It yields the protein CASNRPFTDTQYF. The chain combines TRBV2 with TRBJ2-3, with D possibly matching TRBD1 (5 bases). The CDR3 is 13 amino acids. Looked up from germline, CDR1 is SNHLY and CDR2 is FYNNEI. V lost 7 bases to trimming and J lost 2 bases, with 10 bases between them.

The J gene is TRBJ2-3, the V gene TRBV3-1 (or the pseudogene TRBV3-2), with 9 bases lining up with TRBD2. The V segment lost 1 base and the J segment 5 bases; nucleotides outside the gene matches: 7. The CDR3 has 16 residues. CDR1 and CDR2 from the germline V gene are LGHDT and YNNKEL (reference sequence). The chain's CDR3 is CASSQGVAGEIDTQYF. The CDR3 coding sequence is TGTGCCAGCAGCCAAGGGGTAGCGGGGGAGATAGATACGCAGTATTTT.

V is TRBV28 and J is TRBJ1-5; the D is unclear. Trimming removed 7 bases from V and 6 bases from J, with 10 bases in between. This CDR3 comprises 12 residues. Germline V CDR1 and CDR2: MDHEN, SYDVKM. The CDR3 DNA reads TGTGCCAGCATCGGAGGTGCTCAGCCCCAGCATTTT. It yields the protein CASIGGAQPQHF.